The TCR beta chain described here comes from a study of PD-1 blockade in classical Hodgkin lymphoma. Notes on the study in general: TCR diversity at baseline was reported to be reduced in newly diagnosed patients relative to healthy donors.

CDR1 is SGHTA and CDR2 is FQGNSA in the germline V gene. Unmatched junction bases numbered 10, after V lost 2 bases and J lost 5 bases. The CDR3 totals 16 residues. Time point in this sample: newly diagnosed, previously untreated cHL patient sample. Negative selection with magnetic separation was used to purify CD4+ T cells from thawed PBMCs. PBMCs from patients with newly diagnosed, untreated classical Hodgkin lymphoma served as a comparison group for the relapsed/refractory trial patients. A note on this clone: Its antigen is undetermined.

Method: immunoSEQ multiplex PCR; TCRdb's copy keeps in-frame clones and lacks some. Of approximately 16,000 clones listed, around 84% are singletons. The sample taken for sequencing was CD4+ T cells from blood. The TCR was taken from a human donor with classical Hodgkin lymphoma. This rearrangement joins TRBV7-2 to TRBJ2-7; 9 nucleotides align to TRBD1. The CDR3 DNA sequence: TGTGCCAGCAGCTTAAAATCCGGGACAGGGTCCCACGAGCAGTACTTC. Its translation: CASSLKSGTGSHEQYF.